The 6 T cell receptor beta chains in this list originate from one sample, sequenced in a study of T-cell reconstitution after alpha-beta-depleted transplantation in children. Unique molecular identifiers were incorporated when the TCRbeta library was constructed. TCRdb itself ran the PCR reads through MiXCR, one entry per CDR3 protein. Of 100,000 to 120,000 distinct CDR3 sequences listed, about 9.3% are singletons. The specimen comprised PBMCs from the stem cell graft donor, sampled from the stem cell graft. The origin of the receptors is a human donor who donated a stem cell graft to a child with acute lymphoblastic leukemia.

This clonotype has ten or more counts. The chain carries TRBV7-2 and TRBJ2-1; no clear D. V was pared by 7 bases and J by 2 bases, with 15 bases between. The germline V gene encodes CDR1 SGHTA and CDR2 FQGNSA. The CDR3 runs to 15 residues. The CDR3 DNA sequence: TGTGCCAGCACCCAAAAGCAAGTTGCCTACAATGAGCAGTTCTTC. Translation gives CASTQKQVAYNEQFF.

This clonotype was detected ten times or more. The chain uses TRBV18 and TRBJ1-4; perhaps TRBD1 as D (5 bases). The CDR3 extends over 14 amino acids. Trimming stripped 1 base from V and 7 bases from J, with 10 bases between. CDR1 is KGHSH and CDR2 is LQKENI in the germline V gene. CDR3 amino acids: CASSPQGGVEKLFF. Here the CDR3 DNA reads TGTGCCAGCTCACCACAGGGAGGGGTTGAAAAACTGTTTTTT.

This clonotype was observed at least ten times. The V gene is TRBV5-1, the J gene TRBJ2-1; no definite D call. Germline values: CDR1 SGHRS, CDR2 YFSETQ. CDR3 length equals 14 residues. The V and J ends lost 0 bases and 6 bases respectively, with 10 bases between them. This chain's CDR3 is CASSLEASLNEQFF. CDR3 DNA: TGCGCCAGCAGCTTGGAGGCTAGTCTCAATGAGCAGTTCTTC.

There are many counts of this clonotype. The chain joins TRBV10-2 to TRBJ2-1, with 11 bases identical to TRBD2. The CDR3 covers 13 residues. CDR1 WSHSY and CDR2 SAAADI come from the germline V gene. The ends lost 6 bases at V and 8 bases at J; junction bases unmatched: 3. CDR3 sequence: CASRTSGVHEQFF. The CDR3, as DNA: TGCGCCAGCAGGACTAGCGGGGTACATGAGCAGTTCTTC.

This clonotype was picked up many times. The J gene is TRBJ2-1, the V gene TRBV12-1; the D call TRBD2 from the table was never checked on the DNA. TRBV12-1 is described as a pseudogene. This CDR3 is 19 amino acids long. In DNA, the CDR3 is TGTGCCAGCAGCCCCCCCGAGCTAGCGGGAGGGCCACCCTACAATGAGCAGTTCTTC. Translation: CASSPPELAGGPPYNEQFF.

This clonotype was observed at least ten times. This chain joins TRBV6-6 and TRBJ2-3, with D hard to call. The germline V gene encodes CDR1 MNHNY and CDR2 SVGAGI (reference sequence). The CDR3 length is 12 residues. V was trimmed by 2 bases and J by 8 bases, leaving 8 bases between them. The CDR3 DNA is TGTGCCAGCAGTTACGCCCCCGGTACGCAGTATTTT. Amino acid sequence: CASSYAPGTQYF.